This T cell receptor beta chain was sequenced in a study of T cell repertoires in cytomegalovirus infection. Overall study: Public TCR beta signatures marked donors with CMV infection and the matching HLA. Broader study findings: Cumulated frequencies of public TCR beta families served to identify carriers of CMV plus the relevant HLA. The ex vivo response was dominated by HLA-C-restricted CMV-specific TCR beta clonotypes.

TCRdb called the reads again in MiXCR, with one record for every CDR3 protein. Among hundreds of thousands of distinct CDR3 sequences listed, about 44% were seen once. This CDR3 has 16 amino acids. Germline V CDR1 and CDR2: SGHNT, YENEEA. Trimming left V 7 bases short and J 7 bases short, with 22 bases between. In the case of this clonotype: Its antigen is as yet unknown.

The chain combines TRBV11-3 with TRBJ1-4, with D perhaps TRBD1 (5 bases). The sequence was collected from a human donor in good health (CMV status not recorded). Some clones in this sample may be carry-over from other donors' samples. This material consisted of cultured PBMCs, taken from culture after CMV antigen stimulation. CDR3 sequence: CASIQVFIKSCEKLFF. The CDR3 DNA is TGTGCCAGCATACAGGTTTTCATAAAATCCTGTGAAAAACTGTTTTTT.